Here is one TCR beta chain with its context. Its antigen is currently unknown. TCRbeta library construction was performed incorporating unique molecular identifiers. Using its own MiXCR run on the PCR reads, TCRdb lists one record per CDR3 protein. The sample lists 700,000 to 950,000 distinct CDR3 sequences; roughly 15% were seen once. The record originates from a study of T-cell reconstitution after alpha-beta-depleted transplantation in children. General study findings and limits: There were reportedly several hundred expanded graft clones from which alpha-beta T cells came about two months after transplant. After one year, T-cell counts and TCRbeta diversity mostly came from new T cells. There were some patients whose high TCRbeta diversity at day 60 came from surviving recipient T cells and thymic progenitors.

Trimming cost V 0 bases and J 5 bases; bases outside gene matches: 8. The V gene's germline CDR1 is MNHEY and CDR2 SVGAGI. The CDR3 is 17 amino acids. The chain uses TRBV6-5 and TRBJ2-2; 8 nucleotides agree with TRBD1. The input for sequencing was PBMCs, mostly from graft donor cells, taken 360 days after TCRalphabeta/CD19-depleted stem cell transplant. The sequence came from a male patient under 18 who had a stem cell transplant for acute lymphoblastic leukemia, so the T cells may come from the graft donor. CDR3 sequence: CASSYSWQGAGTGELFF. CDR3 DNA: TGTGCCAGCAGTTACTCTTGGCAGGGGGCTGGGACCGGGGAGCTGTTTTTT.